These 21 T cell receptor beta chains were sequenced from one sample in a study of PD-1 blockade in classical Hodgkin lymphoma. Time point given: cycle 4 day 1 (C4D1), after more than five weeks of nivolumab. Relapse after autologous stem cell transplantation occurred in every patient, and brentuximab vedotin exposure varied. Here immunoSEQ multiplex PCR was the method, and the copy in TCRdb shows in-frame clones only, minus some. The sample consists of 100,000 or so clones, around 93% of them appearing once. Specimen: peripheral blood mononuclear cells (PBMCs), collected before the fourth cycle of nivolumab. All receptors derive from a human donor with classical Hodgkin lymphoma.

V gene TRBV5-4 combines with J gene TRBJ2-7; D tentatively fits TRBD1 or TRBD2 (5 bases each). Trimming pared 4 bases from V and 0 bases from J, leaving 14 bases between. This CDR3 has 15 amino acids. Germline V lookup: CDR1 SGHNT, CDR2 YYREEE (reference sequence). The CDR3 sequence is CASSARGRGSYEQYF. CDR3 in DNA: TGTGCCAGCAGCGCCCGGGGAAGGGGCTCCTACGAGCAGTACTTC.

The CDR3 spells CASSQGGTSDRETQYF. The CDR3 DNA sequence: TGCGCCAGCAGCCAAGGGGGGACTAGCGACAGAGAGACCCAGTACTTC. The chain joins TRBV4-1 to TRBJ2-5; 10 bases align to TRBD2. The J segment lost 4 bases and the V segment lost 1 base, leaving 6 bases of the junction unmatched. The CDR3 spans 16 residues. Germline V CDR1 and CDR2: MGHRA, YSYEKL.

This clone was picked up one time. The V gene is TRBV5-1, the J gene TRBJ1-1; D possibly corresponds to TRBD1 (5 bases). The CDR3 length is 14 residues. Trimming pared 3 bases from V and 4 bases from J, leaving 13 bases between. Germline assignment: CDR1 SGHRS and CDR2 YFSETQ. The CDR3 sequence is CASSSPPGGTEAFF. The CDR3 DNA reads TGCGCCAGCAGCTCTCCACCCGGGGGCACTGAAGCTTTCTTT.

The CDR3 reads CAWEGLSPIQHF. CDR3 nucleotide sequence: TGTGCCTGGGAGGGGCTATCGCCGATCCAGCATTTT. The chain uses TRBV30 and TRBJ1-5; tentatively, D is TRBD1 (5 bases). Trimming cost V 5 bases and J 12 bases, with 17 bases left between them. The CDR3 covers 12 residues. The germline V gene has CDR1 GTSNPN and CDR2 SVGIG (reference sequence).

The chain carries TRBV6-5 and TRBJ1-2; D is unresolved. The V end was cut by 4 bases, the J end by 2 bases, with 11 bases between. The CDR3 has 14 residues. CDR1 is MNHEY, CDR2 SVGAGI, per germline. This CDR3 reads CASSFSSGNYGYTF. The CDR3 DNA is TGTGCCAGCAGTTTCAGTTCGGGGAACTATGGCTACACCTTC.

V usage is TRBV21-1 and J usage is TRBJ2-2; TRBD1 is the table's D call, not checked against the DNA. TRBV21-1 is a listed pseudogene. The CDR3 contains 15 residues. Here the CDR3 DNA reads TGTGCCTCTTGGCAGGCCGCCAACTCCACCGGGGAGCTGTTTTTT. It is translated as CASWQAANSTGELFF.

This chain connects TRBV19 to TRBJ2-6; D is ambiguous. CDR3 size: 15 residues. V was cut by 8 bases and J by 0 bases, with 11 bases left in between. The germline CDR1 and CDR2 sequences are LNHDA and SQIVND (reference sequence). The CDR3 reads CASLQDPSGANVLTF. CDR3 nucleotides: TGTGCCAGTCTTCAGGACCCCTCTGGGGCCAACGTCCTGACTTTC.

The chain carries TRBV15 and TRBJ1-1; 7 bases are a match to TRBD1. Per germline, CDR1 LNHNV and CDR2 YYDKDF (reference sequence). V lost 2 bases to trimming and J lost 2 bases; unmatched junction nucleotides: 5. The CDR3 runs 15 residues. CDR3 in DNA: TGTGCCACCAGCAGATTCACAGGGGTAAACACTGAAGCTTTCTTT. Translated, it gives CATSRFTGVNTEAFF.

The chain uses TRBV30 and TRBJ1-2; tentative D call: TRBD1 (6 bases). V shed 5 bases and J shed 5 bases, with 18 bases lying between them. Per the germline V gene, CDR1 is GTSNPN and CDR2 is SVGIG (reference sequence). The CDR3 runs 14 residues. The CDR3 spells CAWELGGADYGYTF. The CDR3, as DNA: TGTGCCTGGGAACTTGGGGGGGCGGATTATGGCTACACCTTC.

The rearrangement uses TRBV7-9 and TRBJ2-1; 8 bases match TRBD2. The CDR3 loop spans 15 amino acids. V lost 6 bases, J lost 3 bases, and 7 bases stayed unmatched. Germline CDR1 SEHNR, CDR2 FQNEAQ (reference sequence). CDR3 nucleotides: TGTGCCAGCAGTCTGAGCGGGGGAATCTACAATGAGCAGTTCTTC. Its translation: CASSLSGGIYNEQFF.

The rearrangement links TRBV7-6 to TRBJ2-5; 7 bases align to TRBD1. Unmatched junction bases numbered 8, after V lost 5 bases and J lost 5 bases. Looked up from germline, CDR1 is SGHVS and CDR2 is FNYEAQ. CDR3 size: 14 residues. CDR3 region: CASSPTGVWETQYF. CDR3 coding DNA: TGTGCCAGCAGCCCAACAGGGGTTTGGGAGACCCAGTACTTC.

The chain couples TRBV7-9 to TRBJ2-7; 14 bases agree with TRBD2. Trimming cost V 5 bases and J 3 bases; bases outside gene matches: 9. The germline gives CDR1 SEHNR, CDR2 FQNEAQ (reference sequence). This CDR3 is built from 17 residues. CDR3 coding DNA: TGTGCCAGCAGCCCCGGGACTAGCGGGAGTGGGGTCTACGAGCAGTACTTC. Its protein product is CASSPGTSGSGVYEQYF.

CDR3 in amino acids: CATSRDRRGGYTF. In DNA form, the CDR3 reads TGTGCCACCAGCAGAGATCGGAGGGGAGGCTACACCTTC. The chain links TRBV15 to TRBJ1-2, with a possible D match to TRBD1 (5 bases). The CDR3 totals 13 residues. The germline V gene encodes CDR1 LNHNV and CDR2 YYDKDF (reference sequence). The V and J ends lost 0 bases and 8 bases respectively, with 10 bases between them.

The V gene is TRBV5-4, the J gene TRBJ2-5, with 9 bases aligning to TRBD2. Looked up from germline, CDR1 is SGHNT and CDR2 is YYREEE (reference sequence). The CDR3 runs 16 residues. Germline trimming cut 2 bases from V and 5 bases from J; bases unmatched to any gene: 10. As DNA, the CDR3 is TGTGCCAGCAGCTTCGACCCGGCGGGGGGGAGGGAGACCCAGTACTTC. This codes for CASSFDPAGGRETQYF.

V and J are TRBV4-2 and TRBJ2-7; 8 positions match TRBD2. The ends lost 5 bases at V and 4 bases at J; junction bases unmatched: 13. In germline, CDR1 is LGHNA, CDR2 YNFKEQ. The CDR3 extends over 16 amino acids. In nucleotides, the CDR3 is TGTGCCAGCAGCACATATCGCGGGACTAGTATGTACGAGCAGTACTTC. Protein: CASSTYRGTSMYEQYF.

This clone was detected only a few times. The chain has TRBV30 and TRBJ1-1; D gene uncertain. Trimming shortened V by 0 bases and J by 10 bases, and 6 bases separated the two germline ends. The CDR3 has 10 amino acids. Germline CDR1 reads GTSNPN; CDR2 reads SVGIG (reference sequence). The DNA of the CDR3 is TGTGCCTGGAGTGTATTAACAGCTTTCTTT. Amino acid sequence: CAWSVLTAFF.

The rearrangement links TRBV28 to TRBJ1-2; D gene unclear. The CDR3 has 15 residues. Deletions cut 7 bases from V and 3 bases from J, with 18 bases between. Germline CDR1 reads MDHEN; CDR2 reads SYDVKM. CDR3 DNA sequence: TGTGCCAGCACCACCCTCCTAAAGGGCCACTATGGCTACACCTTC. Amino acids: CASTTLLKGHYGYTF.

The genes are TRBV7-6 and TRBJ2-1; possibly TRBD2 for D (5 bases). V was shortened by 0 bases and J by 4 bases, with 13 bases between the two germline ends. From germline, CDR1 is SGHVS and CDR2 FNYEAQ. This CDR3 is 16 amino acids long. This CDR3 is CASSLAGVPIYNEQFF. The DNA for the CDR3 is TGTGCCAGCAGCTTAGCGGGAGTACCCATTTACAATGAGCAGTTCTTC.

The V gene is TRBV29-1, the J gene TRBJ1-2; 7 bases fit TRBD1. CDR3 size: 13 residues. The J segment lost 2 bases and the V segment lost 4 bases, leaving 4 bases of the junction unmatched. From germline, CDR1 is SQVTM and CDR2 ANQGSEA. The CDR3 bases are TGCAGCGTTGCTGACAGGGAGAACTATGGCTACACCTTC. Translation: CSVADRENYGYTF.

Here the CDR3 reads CASSLAVAAGSSYNEQFF. CDR3 nucleotides: TGCGCCAGCAGCTTGGCCGTGGCGGCGGGGTCCTCCTACAATGAGCAGTTCTTC. The chain employs TRBV5-1 and TRBJ2-1; the D gene is possibly TRBD2 (6 bases). V lost 0 bases, J lost 0 bases, and 16 bases lay in between. The germline CDR1 and CDR2 sequences are SGHRS and YFSETQ. This CDR3 is built from 18 residues.

This rearrangement joins TRBV27 to TRBJ2-3, with D unresolved. Deletions cut 5 bases from V and 6 bases from J, with 12 bases between. Germline V CDR1 and CDR2: MNHEY, SMNVEV (reference sequence). CDR3 length: 13 residues. The CDR3 DNA sequence: TGTGCCAGCAGTCGAGACCTGCGGGATACGCAGTATTTT. It encodes CASSRDLRDTQYF.